One sample yielded the 20 T cell receptor beta chains listed below, sequenced in a study of cytomegalovirus exposure and HLA in healthy donors. A multiplex PCR was run with 60 Vbeta primers and 13 Jbeta primers. This table comes from immunoSEQ multiplex PCR, and its TCRdb copy is limited to in-frame clones, with some not included. Of about 170,000 clones listed, approximately 70% are singletons. The source material was PBMCs. These receptors came from a man between 40 and 49 years old in good health and CMV-seropositive.

The CDR3: CASSHAQDMNTEAFF. The CDR3 DNA is TGTGCCAGCAGCCACGCGCAGGACATGAACACTGAAGCTTTCTTT. The rearrangement links TRBV4-2 to TRBJ1-1; tentative D call: TRBD1 (5 bases). V was clipped by 3 bases and J by 0 bases, with 11 bases between them. Germline CDR1 LGHNA, CDR2 YNFKEQ. The CDR3 totals 15 residues.

The J gene is TRBJ1-2, the V gene TRBV4-1, with 9 bases aligning to TRBD1. Germline lookup yields CDR1 MGHRA and CDR2 YSYEKL. This CDR3 is 16 amino acids long. The ends lost 4 bases at V and 8 bases at J; junction bases unmatched: 14. The CDR3 here is CASSLRQGGGTSGYTF. In DNA, the CDR3 is TGCGCCAGCAGCCTCAGACAGGGGGGCGGTACCAGCGGCTACACCTTC.

The V and J genes are TRBV5-4 and TRBJ2-1, with 9 bases aligning to TRBD2. J was trimmed by 3 bases and V by 2 bases; bases with no gene match: 6. CDR1 and CDR2 from the germline V gene are SGHNT and YYREEE (reference sequence). The CDR3 covers 16 residues. As DNA, the CDR3 is TGTGCCAGCAGCTTACCTCGAGCGGGGGGCTACAATGAGCAGTTCTTC. Its translation is CASSLPRAGGYNEQFF.

The chain couples TRBV4-2 to TRBJ2-5; maybe TRBD1 (6 bases). The DNA end lines up better with TRBJ2-7; the J call may be wrong. Germline CDR1 LGHNA, CDR2 YNFKEQ. The CDR3 runs 13 residues. This CDR3 reads CASSPIAGDEQYF. The CDR3 nucleotides are TGTGCCAGCAGCCCGATCGCAGGGGACGAGCAGTACTTC.

The V and J genes are TRBV29-1 and TRBJ1-1; D uncertain. V dropped 4 bases and J dropped 0 bases, with 12 bases sitting between them. Germline V gene lookup returns CDR1 SQVTM and CDR2 ANQGSEA. The CDR3 length is 14 residues. CDR3: CSVGEGALNTEAFF. CDR3 bases: TGCAGCGTTGGTGAGGGAGCCTTGAACACTGAAGCTTTCTTT. Based on the CDR3 plus reference TRBV29-1 and TRBJ1-1, the full variable domain is SAVISQKPSRDICQRGTSLTIQCQVDSQVTMMFWYRQQPGQSLTLIATANQGSEATYESGFVIDKFPISRPNLTFSTLTVSNMSPEDSSIYLCSVGEGALNTEAFFGQGTRLTVV.

The CDR3 is CASSIYGHGGSTGNEQFF. CDR3 coding DNA: TGTGCCAGTAGTATCTACGGACACGGGGGGTCCACGGGGAATGAGCAGTTCTTC. This chain links TRBV19 with TRBJ2-1, with 7 bases fitting TRBD2. CDR1 and CDR2 (germline): LNHDA, SQIVND (reference sequence). This CDR3 is 18 amino acids long. J lost 7 bases, V lost 3 bases, and 18 bases had no gene match. Variable domain in full (rest from reference TRBV19 and TRBJ2-1): DGGITQSPKYLFRKEGQNVTLSCEQNLNHDAMYWYRQDPGQGLRLIYYSQIVNDFQKGDIAEGYSVSREKKESFPLTVTSAQKNPTAFYLCASSIYGHGGSTGNEQFFGPGTRLTVL.

This chain links TRBV25-1 with TRBJ1-1, with D hard to call. Germline V gene sequence: CDR1 MGHDK, CDR2 SYGVNS. This CDR3 comprises 14 residues. V was shortened by 2 bases and J by 4 bases, with 11 bases between the two germline ends. CDR3 coding DNA: TGTGCCAGCAGTGAAACCAGCCGCGGCACTGAAGCTTTCTTT. This gives the protein CASSETSRGTEAFF.

V and J are TRBV6-1 and TRBJ1-5, with D tentatively TRBD1 (6 bases). V was shortened by 6 bases and J by 4 bases, with 13 bases between the two germline ends. The CDR3 has 14 amino acids. Germline lookup yields CDR1 MNHNS and CDR2 SASEGT. CDR3 nucleotide sequence: TGTGCCAGCAGGGATACAGGGAGAAATCAGCCCCAGCATTTT. Amino acids: CASRDTGRNQPQHF.

The V call is TRBV7-9, the J call TRBJ2-5, with 7 bases identical to TRBD1. The DNA end lines up better with TRBJ2-7; the J call may be wrong. The CDR3 totals 14 residues. The germline V gene encodes CDR1 SEHNR and CDR2 FQNEAQ (reference sequence). The CDR3: CASSINPDRDEQYF. The CDR3 DNA is TGTGCCAGCAGCATCAACCCAGACAGGGACGAGCAGTACTTC.

The CDR3 sequence: CASSPPGVYNQPQHF. As DNA, the CDR3 is TGTGCCAGCAGCCCCCCGGGGGTCTACAATCAGCCCCAGCATTTT. The gene calls are TRBV9 and TRBJ1-5; weak D call: TRBD1 (5 bases). The germline V gene encodes CDR1 SGDLS and CDR2 YYNGEE. This CDR3 has 15 residues. V lost 4 bases and J 3 bases, leaving 14 bases between the germline ends.

V usage is TRBV7-9 and J usage is TRBJ2-7, with 13 nucleotides matching TRBD2. The CDR3 totals 15 residues. V trimming: 5 bases; J trimming: 6 bases; junction bases outside the gene matches: 7. Looked up from germline, CDR1 is SEHNR and CDR2 is FQNEAQ (reference sequence). CDR3 sequence reads: CASSQGTSGVSEQYF. CDR3 nucleotide sequence: TGTGCCAGCAGCCAAGGGACTAGCGGGGTGAGCGAGCAGTACTTC.

This clone appeared a single time. The CDR3 sequence: CASSLPLGTSGGAVYEQYF. The CDR3 bases are TGTGCCAGCAGCTTACCTTTAGGGACTAGCGGGGGCGCGGTGTACGAGCAGTACTTC. V usage is TRBV7-2 and J usage is TRBJ2-7; 14 bases are shared with TRBD2. V was pared by 2 bases and J by 4 bases, with 13 bases of the junction left unmatched. The CDR3 consists of 19 residues. Germline V gives CDR1 SGHTA, CDR2 FQGNSA.

The sample holds a few counts of this clone. The chain has TRBV6-5 and TRBJ2-7, with 9 positions matching TRBD1. Germline loops: CDR1 MNHEY, CDR2 SVGAGI. Unmatched junction bases numbered 3, after V lost 8 bases and J lost 1 base. This CDR3 spans 13 amino acids. Here the CDR3 reads CASSDRGSYEQYF. The CDR3 nucleotides are TGTGCCAGCTCGGACAGGGGATCCTACGAGCAGTACTTC.

The chain is built from TRBV6-5 and TRBJ1-2; the match to TRBD1 covers 7 bases. CDR1 and CDR2 (germline): MNHEY, SVGAGI. J gave up 8 bases and V 6 bases, and 12 bases lay outside the gene matches. The CDR3 has 14 residues. CDR3 residues: CASRPDRRALGYTF. DNA of the CDR3: TGTGCCAGCAGACCGGACAGGAGGGCACTGGGCTACACCTTC.

In its sample, this clone was seen once. In DNA, the CDR3 is TGCGCCAGCAGCCTGACCCCAGGACTAGCGGGGGGGGTGAATGAGCAGTTCTTC. Its translation is CASSLTPGLAGGVNEQFF. This sequence joins TRBV5-1 and TRBJ2-1, with TRBD2 identical over 15 bases. Losses at the gene ends were 4 bases for V and 7 bases for J; bases not matched to a gene: 12. CDR1 and CDR2 from the germline V gene are SGHRS and YFSETQ. The CDR3 has 18 residues.

This clone turned up a few times. The gene calls are TRBV27 and TRBJ1-1; TRBD1 aligns across 7 bases. V shed 4 bases and J 1 base; nucleotides not matched to a gene: 6. The germline CDR1 and CDR2 sequences are MNHEY and SMNVEV (reference sequence). CDR3 length: 15 amino acids. CDR3 coding DNA: TGTGCCAGCAGTTCTAACAGGGACAGGAACACTGAAGCTTTCTTT. This codes for CASSSNRDRNTEAFF.

The table lists this clone with a count of one. V is TRBV6-6 and J is TRBJ2-3; possibly TRBD2 for D (6 bases). V lost 2 bases, J lost 9 bases, and 9 bases lay in between. Germline CDR1 is MNHNY and CDR2 is SVGAGI (reference sequence). The CDR3 spans 12 residues. CDR3 loop: CASSYDAGTQYF. Written as DNA, the CDR3 is TGTGCCAGCAGTTACGATGCGGGAACGCAGTATTTT.

V gene TRBV9 combines with J gene TRBJ2-3, with D possibly TRBD1 on 7 matching bases. Trimming stripped 4 bases from V and 1 base from J, with 19 bases between. Germline V lookup: CDR1 SGDLS, CDR2 YYNGEE. The CDR3 totals 17 residues. DNA of the CDR3: TGTGCCAGCAGCTCCCGAGGGGGCGGCGGGGGCACAGATACGCAGTATTTT. Translated: CASSSRGGGGGTDTQYF.

This chain connects TRBV7-8 to TRBJ2-1; the D is unclear. Germline CDR1 SGHVS, CDR2 FQNEAQ. V gave up 1 base and J gave up 6 bases, with 7 bases separating them. CDR3 length equals 13 residues. The CDR3 DNA follows: TGTGCCAGCAGCTTAGAAGCAATCAATGAGCAGTTCTTC. It specifies CASSLEAINEQFF. Based on the CDR3 plus reference TRBV7-8 and TRBJ2-1, the full variable domain is GAGVSQSPRYKVAKRGQDVALRCDPISGHVSLFWYQQALGQGPEFLTYFQNEAQLDKSGLPSDRFFAERPEGSVSTLKIQRTQQEDSAVYLCASSLEAINEQFFGPGTRLTVL.

A note on this clone: The germline gene is not matched at one end of the junction; a read error may be the cause. The rearrangement uses TRBV7-3 and TRBJ2-6, with TRBD1 matching over 12 bases. The V gene's germline CDR1 is SGHTA and CDR2 FQGTGA. This CDR3 has 15 residues. The CDR3 region has the DNA TGTGCCAGCAGCTCTGCGGGACAGGGGGCCAACATCCTGACTTTC. It encodes CASSSAGQGANILTF.